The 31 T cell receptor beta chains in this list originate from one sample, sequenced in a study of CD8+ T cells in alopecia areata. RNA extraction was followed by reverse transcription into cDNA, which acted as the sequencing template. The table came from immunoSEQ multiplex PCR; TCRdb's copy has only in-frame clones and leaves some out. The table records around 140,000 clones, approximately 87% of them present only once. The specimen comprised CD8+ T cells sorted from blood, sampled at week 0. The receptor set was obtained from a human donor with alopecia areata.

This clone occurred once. CDR3 region: CASISAGDRETQYF. The CDR3 DNA reads TGTGCCAGCATCAGCGCGGGAGATAGGGAGACCCAGTACTTC. The V and J genes are TRBV6-1 and TRBJ2-5; the match to TRBD2 covers 7 bases. V dropped 7 bases and J dropped 5; count of bases not matched to a gene: 10. The CDR3 sequence is 14 residues long. The V gene's germline CDR1 is MNHNS and CDR2 SASEGT.

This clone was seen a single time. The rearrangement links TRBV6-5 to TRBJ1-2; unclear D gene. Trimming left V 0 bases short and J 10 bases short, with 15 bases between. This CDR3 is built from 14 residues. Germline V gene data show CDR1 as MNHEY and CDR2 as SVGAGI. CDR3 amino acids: CASSYSTLEKVYTF. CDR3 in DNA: TGTGCCAGCAGTTACTCTACCCTCGAGAAGGTCTACACCTTC.

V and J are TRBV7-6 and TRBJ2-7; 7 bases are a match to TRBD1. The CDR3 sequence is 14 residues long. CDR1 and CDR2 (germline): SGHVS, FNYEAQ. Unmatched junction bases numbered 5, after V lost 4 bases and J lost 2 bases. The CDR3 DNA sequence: TGTGCCAGCAGCTATGAGGGGGCCGCCTACGAGCAGTACTTC. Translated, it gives CASSYEGAAYEQYF.

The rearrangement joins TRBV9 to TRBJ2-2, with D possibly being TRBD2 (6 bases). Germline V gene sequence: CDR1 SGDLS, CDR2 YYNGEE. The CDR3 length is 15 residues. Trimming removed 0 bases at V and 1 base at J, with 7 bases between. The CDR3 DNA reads TGTGCCAGCAGCGTAGGGGACTTGAACACCGGGGAGCTGTTTTTT. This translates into CASSVGDLNTGELFF.

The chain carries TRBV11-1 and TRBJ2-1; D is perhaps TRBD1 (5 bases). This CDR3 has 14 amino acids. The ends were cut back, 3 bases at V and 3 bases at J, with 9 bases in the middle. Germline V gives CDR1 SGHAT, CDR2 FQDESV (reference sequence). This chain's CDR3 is CASSFGANYNEQFF. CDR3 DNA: TGTGCCAGCAGCTTTGGGGCGAACTACAATGAGCAGTTCTTC.

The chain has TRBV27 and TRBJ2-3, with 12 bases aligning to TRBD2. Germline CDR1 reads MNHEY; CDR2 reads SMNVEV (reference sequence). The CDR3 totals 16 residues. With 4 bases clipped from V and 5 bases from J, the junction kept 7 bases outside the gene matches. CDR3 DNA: TGTGCCAGCAGTTACTCTAGCGGGAGGGCTTTAGATACGCAGTATTTT. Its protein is CASSYSSGRALDTQYF.

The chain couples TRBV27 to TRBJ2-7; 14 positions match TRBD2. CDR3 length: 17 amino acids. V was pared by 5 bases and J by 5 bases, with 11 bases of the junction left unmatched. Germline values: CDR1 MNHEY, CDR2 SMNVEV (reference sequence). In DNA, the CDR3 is TGTGCCAGCAGTACCGGACTAGCGGGAGGCAGGTCGAACGAGCAGTACTTC. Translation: CASSTGLAGGRSNEQYF.

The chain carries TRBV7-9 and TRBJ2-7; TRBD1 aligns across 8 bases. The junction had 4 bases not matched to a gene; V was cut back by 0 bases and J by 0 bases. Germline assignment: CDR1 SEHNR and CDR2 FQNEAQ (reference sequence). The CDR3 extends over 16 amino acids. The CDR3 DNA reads TGTGCCAGCAGCTTAGCCCCAGGACAGGGCTCCTACGAGCAGTACTTC. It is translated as CASSLAPGQGSYEQYF.

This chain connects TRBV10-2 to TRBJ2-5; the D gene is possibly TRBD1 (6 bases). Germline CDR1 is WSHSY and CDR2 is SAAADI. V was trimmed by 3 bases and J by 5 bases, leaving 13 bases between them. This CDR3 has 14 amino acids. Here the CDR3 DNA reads TGCGCCAGCAGTGAAAGGCAGGGGATCGAGACCCAGTACTTC. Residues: CASSERQGIETQYF.

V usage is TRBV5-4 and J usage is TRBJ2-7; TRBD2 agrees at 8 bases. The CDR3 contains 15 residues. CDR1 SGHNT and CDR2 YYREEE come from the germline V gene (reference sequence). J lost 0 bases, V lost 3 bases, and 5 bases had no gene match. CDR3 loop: CASSWSSGGSYEQYF. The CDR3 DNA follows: TGTGCCAGCAGCTGGTCCAGCGGGGGCTCCTACGAGCAGTACTTC.

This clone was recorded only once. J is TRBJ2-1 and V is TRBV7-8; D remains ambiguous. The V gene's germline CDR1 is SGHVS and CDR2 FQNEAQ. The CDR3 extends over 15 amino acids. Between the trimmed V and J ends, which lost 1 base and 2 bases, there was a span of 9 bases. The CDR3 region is CASSLVGGPYNEQFF. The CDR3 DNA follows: TGTGCCAGCAGCTTAGTTGGCGGTCCCTACAATGAGCAGTTCTTC.

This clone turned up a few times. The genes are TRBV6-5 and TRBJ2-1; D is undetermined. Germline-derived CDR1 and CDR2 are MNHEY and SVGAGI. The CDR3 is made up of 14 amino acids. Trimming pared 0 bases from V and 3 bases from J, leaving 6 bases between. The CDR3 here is CASSYSTGYNEQFF. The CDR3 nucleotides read TGTGCCAGCAGTTACTCGACTGGCTACAATGAGCAGTTCTTC.

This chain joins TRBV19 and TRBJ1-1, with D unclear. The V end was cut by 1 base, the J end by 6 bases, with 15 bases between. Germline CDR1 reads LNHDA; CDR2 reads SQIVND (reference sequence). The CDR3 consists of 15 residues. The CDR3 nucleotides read TGTGCCAGTAGTATAGCGGCCCTCGGATCTTCTGAAGCTTTCTTT. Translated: CASSIAALGSSEAFF.

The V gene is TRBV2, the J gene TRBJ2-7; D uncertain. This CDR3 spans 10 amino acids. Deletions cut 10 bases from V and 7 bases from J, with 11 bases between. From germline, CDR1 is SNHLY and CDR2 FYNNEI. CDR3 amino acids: CATVSREQYF. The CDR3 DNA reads TGTGCCACAGTCAGTCGTGAGCAGTACTTC.

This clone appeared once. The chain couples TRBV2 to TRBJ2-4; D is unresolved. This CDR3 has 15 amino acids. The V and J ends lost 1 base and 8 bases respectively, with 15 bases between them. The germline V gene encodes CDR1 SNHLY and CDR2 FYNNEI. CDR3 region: CASSEVPTLLDIQYF. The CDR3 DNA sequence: TGTGCCAGCAGTGAAGTTCCGACTCTACTGGACATTCAGTACTTC.

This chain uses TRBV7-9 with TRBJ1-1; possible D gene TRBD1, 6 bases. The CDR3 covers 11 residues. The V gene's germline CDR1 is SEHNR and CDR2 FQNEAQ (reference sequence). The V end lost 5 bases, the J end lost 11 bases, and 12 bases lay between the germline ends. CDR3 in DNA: TGTGCCAGCAGCAAGGACAGCCGGGCTTTCTTT. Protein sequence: CASSKDSRAFF.

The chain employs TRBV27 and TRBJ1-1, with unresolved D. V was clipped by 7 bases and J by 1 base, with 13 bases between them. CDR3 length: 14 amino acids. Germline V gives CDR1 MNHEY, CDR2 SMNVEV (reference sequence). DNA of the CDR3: TGTGCCAGCATCTCATCGGGGAGGAACACTGAAGCTTTCTTT. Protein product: CASISSGRNTEAFF.

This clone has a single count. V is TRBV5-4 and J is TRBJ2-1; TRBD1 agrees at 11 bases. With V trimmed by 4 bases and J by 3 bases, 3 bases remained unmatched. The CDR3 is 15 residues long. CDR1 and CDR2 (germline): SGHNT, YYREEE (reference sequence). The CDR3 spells CASSPGQGDYNEQFF. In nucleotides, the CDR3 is TGTGCCAGCAGCCCGGGACAGGGGGACTACAATGAGCAGTTCTTC.

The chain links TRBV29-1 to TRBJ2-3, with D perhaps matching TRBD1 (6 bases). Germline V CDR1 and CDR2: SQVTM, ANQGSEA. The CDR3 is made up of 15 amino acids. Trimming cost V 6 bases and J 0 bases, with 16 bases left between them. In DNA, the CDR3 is TGCAGCGTGGCCGGTGGGACAACTAGCACAGATACGCAGTATTTT. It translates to CSVAGGTTSTDTQYF.

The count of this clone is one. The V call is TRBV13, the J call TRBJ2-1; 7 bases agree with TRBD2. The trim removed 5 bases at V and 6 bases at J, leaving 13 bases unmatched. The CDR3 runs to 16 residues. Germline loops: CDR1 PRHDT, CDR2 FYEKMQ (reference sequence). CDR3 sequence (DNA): TGTGCCAGCAGCGCGCCTGAGGCGGGAGTCATCAATGAGCAGTTCTTC. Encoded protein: CASSAPEAGVINEQFF.

CDR3: CASSLRDGGLYTDTQYF. The DNA of the CDR3 is TGTGCCAGCAGCCTCCGGGACGGCGGCTTATACACAGATACGCAGTATTTT. The chain carries TRBV14 and TRBJ2-3; D is tentatively TRBD1 or TRBD2 (5 bases each). The CDR3 has 17 amino acids. The V gene lost 4 bases and the J gene lost 2 bases, with 19 bases spanning the gap. Germline V gene lookup returns CDR1 SGHDN and CDR2 FVKESK.

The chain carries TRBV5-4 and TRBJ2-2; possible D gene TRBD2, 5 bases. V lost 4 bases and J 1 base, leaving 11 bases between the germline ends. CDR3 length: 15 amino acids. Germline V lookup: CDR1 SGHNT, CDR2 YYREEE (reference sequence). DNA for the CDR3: TGTGCCAGCAGCCCCGGACTCGAGAACACCGGGGAGCTGTTTTTT. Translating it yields CASSPGLENTGELFF.

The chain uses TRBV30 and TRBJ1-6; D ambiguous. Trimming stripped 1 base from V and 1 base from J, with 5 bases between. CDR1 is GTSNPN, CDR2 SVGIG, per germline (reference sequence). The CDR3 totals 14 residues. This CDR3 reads CAWSGFSYNSPLHF. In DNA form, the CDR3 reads TGTGCCTGGAGTGGATTTTCCTATAATTCACCCCTCCACTTT.

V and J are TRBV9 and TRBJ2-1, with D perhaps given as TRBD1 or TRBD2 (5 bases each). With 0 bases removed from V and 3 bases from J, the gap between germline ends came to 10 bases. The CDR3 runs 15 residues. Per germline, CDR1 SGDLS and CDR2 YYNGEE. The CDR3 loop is CASSVGGIYYNEQFF. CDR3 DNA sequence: TGTGCCAGCAGCGTAGGGGGGATATACTACAATGAGCAGTTCTTC. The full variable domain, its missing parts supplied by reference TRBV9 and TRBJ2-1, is DSGVTQTPKHLITATGQRVTLRCSPRSGDLSVYWYQQSLDQGLQFLIQYYNGEERAKGNILERFSAQQFPDLHSELNLSSLELGDSALYFCASSVGGIYYNEQFFGPGTRLTVL.

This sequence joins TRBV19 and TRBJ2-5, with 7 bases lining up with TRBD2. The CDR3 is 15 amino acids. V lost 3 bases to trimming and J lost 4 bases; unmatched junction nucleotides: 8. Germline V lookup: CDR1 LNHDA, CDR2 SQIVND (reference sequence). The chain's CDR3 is CASSISGGPRETQYF. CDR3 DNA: TGTGCCAGTAGTATCTCGGGAGGACCGAGAGAGACCCAGTACTTC.

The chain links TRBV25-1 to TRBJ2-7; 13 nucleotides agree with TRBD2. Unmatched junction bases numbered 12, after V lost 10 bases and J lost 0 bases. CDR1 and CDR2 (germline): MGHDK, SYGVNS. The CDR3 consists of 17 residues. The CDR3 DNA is TGTGCCACCGAGGGACTAGCGGGACCCACGGTCTCCTACGAGCAGTACTTC. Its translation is CATEGLAGPTVSYEQYF.

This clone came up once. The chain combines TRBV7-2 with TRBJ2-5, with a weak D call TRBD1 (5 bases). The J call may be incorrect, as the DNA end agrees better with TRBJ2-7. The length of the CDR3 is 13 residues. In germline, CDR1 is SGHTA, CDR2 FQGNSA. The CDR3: CASSARQFLEQYF. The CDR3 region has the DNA TGTGCCAGCAGCGCCCGACAGTTTCTCGAGCAGTACTTC.

The CDR3: CAISTGPANYGYTF. The CDR3 DNA is TGTGCCATCAGTACAGGTCCAGCAAACTATGGCTACACCTTC. The chain recombines TRBV10-3 with TRBJ1-2, with TRBD1 as a possible D gene (5 bases). V was pared by 5 bases and J by 2 bases, with 12 bases between. Germline CDR1 ENHRY, CDR2 SYGVKD. The CDR3 has 14 amino acids.

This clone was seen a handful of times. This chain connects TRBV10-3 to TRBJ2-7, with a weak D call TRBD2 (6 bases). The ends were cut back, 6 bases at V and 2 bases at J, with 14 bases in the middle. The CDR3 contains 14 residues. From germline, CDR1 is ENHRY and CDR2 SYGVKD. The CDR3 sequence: CAIRGGDGTYEQYF. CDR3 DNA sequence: TGTGCCATCAGGGGCGGGGACGGGACCTACGAGCAGTACTTC.

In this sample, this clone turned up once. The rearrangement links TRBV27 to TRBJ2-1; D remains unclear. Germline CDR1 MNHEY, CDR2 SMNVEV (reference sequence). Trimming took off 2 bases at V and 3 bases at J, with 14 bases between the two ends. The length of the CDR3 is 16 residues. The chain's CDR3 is CASSLLVTYRYNEQFF. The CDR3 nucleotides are TGTGCCAGCAGTTTACTGGTTACTTATCGCTACAATGAGCAGTTCTTC.

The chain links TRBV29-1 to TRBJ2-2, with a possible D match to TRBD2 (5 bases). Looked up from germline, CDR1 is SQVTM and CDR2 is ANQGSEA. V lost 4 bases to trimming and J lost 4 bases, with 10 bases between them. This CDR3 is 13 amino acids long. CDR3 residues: CSVGLAATGELFF. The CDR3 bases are TGCAGCGTTGGCCTAGCTGCCACCGGGGAGCTGTTTTTT.